The 6 T cell receptor beta chains below come from one sample, sequenced in a study of response to subunit inactivated influenza vaccine. TCRdb fed the RT-PCR reads into MiXCR, producing one record per CDR3 protein. Here the sample spans about 190,000 distinct CDR3 sequences, around 15% being singletons. Sequences were derived from CD8+ T cells sorted from PBMCs, sampled roughly 5 days after vaccination. The source is a man in his fifties who received an inactivated influenza vaccine.

This chain links TRBV7-9 with TRBJ2-6; no reliable D call. V dropped 5 bases and J dropped 3 bases, with 11 bases sitting between them. Per germline, CDR1 SEHNR and CDR2 FQNEAQ (reference sequence). This CDR3 comprises 15 residues. CDR3: CASSPTGIGANVLTF. The CDR3 DNA reads as TGTGCCAGCAGCCCGACGGGTATTGGGGCCAACGTCCTGACTTTC.

This clonotype was counted many times. This chain connects TRBV9 to TRBJ2-2; maybe TRBD1 (6 bases). Per germline, CDR1 SGDLS and CDR2 YYNGEE. This CDR3 has 13 amino acids. Deletions cut 4 bases from V and 6 bases from J, with 10 bases between. The CDR3 DNA reads TGTGCCAGCAGCTTCGGGACATCCGGGGAGCTGTTTTTT. It codes for CASSFGTSGELFF.

A few counts support this clonotype. The chain has TRBV15 and TRBJ2-2; 8 bases are a match to TRBD2. Germline V lookup: CDR1 LNHNV, CDR2 YYDKDF (reference sequence). The CDR3 is made up of 15 amino acids. V dropped 8 bases and J dropped 0; count of bases not matched to a gene: 5. CDR3 residues: CATGREVTNTGELFF. DNA of the CDR3: TGTGCCACCGGGCGGGAGGTAACGAACACCGGGGAGCTGTTTTTT.

This clonotype was counted between two and nine times. The CDR3 region is CASSYTGANQPQHF. CDR3 in DNA: TGTGCCAGCAGCTATACAGGGGCCAATCAGCCCCAGCATTTT. This sequence joins TRBV5-6 and TRBJ1-5, with 7 bases lining up with TRBD1. V lost 3 bases to trimming and J lost 3 bases; unmatched junction nucleotides: 3. Germline lookup yields CDR1 SGHDT and CDR2 YYEEEE. This CDR3 spans 14 amino acids.

This clonotype turned up a few times. The chain uses TRBV6-2 or TRBV6-3 and TRBJ2-1; 7 bases are a match to TRBD2. J was trimmed by 10 bases and V by 11 bases; bases with no gene match: 8. Germline CDR1 is MNHEY and CDR2 is SVGEGT. This CDR3 is 11 amino acids long. The CDR3 nucleotides read TGTGCCGCCGGGAGGACTCAGGAGCAGTTCTTC. Translation: CAAGRTQEQFF.

This clonotype was seen at least ten times. The rearrangement links TRBV5-1 to TRBJ1-4; D may be TRBD1 (5 bases). V lost 3 bases and J 2 bases, leaving 20 bases between the germline ends. From germline, CDR1 is SGHRS and CDR2 YFSETQ. The CDR3 loop spans 18 amino acids. CDR3 sequence reads: CASSYFAQGGPTNEKLFF. In nucleotides, the CDR3 is TGCGCCAGCAGCTACTTTGCCCAGGGAGGCCCTACTAATGAAAAACTGTTTTTT.